Following are 20 T cell receptor beta chains from one sample sequenced in a study of OX40 agonist ivuxolimab in advanced cancers. Clones were read by immunoSEQ multiplex PCR, and TCRdb kept only the in-frame ones, dropping some. Counted here are about 67,000 clones, approximately 90% occurring once; the ten biggest clones make up more than 9.5%. The sample here was CD4+ or CD8+ T cells sorted from blood, taken in a trial of the OX40 agonist ivuxolimab. The receptors derive from an adult with an advanced solid tumor such as melanoma, head and neck, liver or kidney cancer.

The chain combines TRBV7-2 with TRBJ1-2, with D uncertain. V was clipped by 5 bases and J by 1 base, with 14 bases between them. Per the germline V gene, CDR1 is SGHTA and CDR2 is FQGNSA. This CDR3 spans 15 amino acids. In DNA form, the CDR3 reads TGTGCCAGCAGCGCGAGCTCTTTCAGTAACTATGGCTACACCTTC. Its protein is CASSASSFSNYGYTF.

The CDR3 is CASSQVIGEREGYNEQFF. The CDR3 DNA reads TGTGCCAGCAGCCAAGTCATAGGGGAGCGAGAGGGGTACAATGAGCAGTTCTTC. The chain links TRBV4-2 to TRBJ2-1; D tentatively fits TRBD1 or TRBD2 (5 bases each). Trimming left V 1 base short and J 4 bases short, with 20 bases between. Germline CDR1 and CDR2: LGHNA and YNFKEQ. The CDR3 runs 18 residues.

The chain recombines TRBV27 with TRBJ2-1; 7 bases match TRBD1. This CDR3 contains 13 residues. Per the germline V gene, CDR1 is MNHEY and CDR2 is SMNVEV (reference sequence). With 7 bases clipped from V and 5 bases from J, the junction kept 5 bases outside the gene matches. This CDR3 reads CASKQGSNNEQFF. The CDR3 DNA reads as TGTGCCAGCAAACAGGGGTCAAACAATGAGCAGTTCTTC.

This clone was found a few times. The same CDR3 also results from other DNA sequences found in this sample. This chain uses TRBV27 with TRBJ2-1; 12 nucleotides match TRBD2. This CDR3 comprises 14 residues. Germline CDR1 and CDR2: MNHEY and SMNVEV (reference sequence). After removal of 6 bases from V and 4 bases from J, the junction contained 1 base not matched to a gene. CDR3 coding DNA: TGTGCCAGCAGCCTAGCGGGAGGGTACAATGAGCAGTTCTTC. Encoded protein: CASSLAGGYNEQFF.

The chain joins TRBV5-6 to TRBJ1-2; the D gene is possibly TRBD1 (5 bases). The CDR3 consists of 14 residues. Germline loops: CDR1 SGHDT, CDR2 YYEEEE. Trimming removed 4 bases from V and 6 bases from J, with 16 bases in between. The CDR3 here is CASSPGGGVDGYTF. CDR3 coding DNA: TGTGCCAGCAGCCCGGGTGGAGGGGTCGATGGCTACACCTTC.

Here the CDR3 reads CASSLGGLAAYEQYF. Written as DNA, the CDR3 is TGTGCCAGCAGCTTGGGGGGACTAGCGGCCTACGAGCAGTACTTC. The rearrangement uses TRBV5-4 and TRBJ2-7; TRBD2 aligns across 11 bases. Trimming took 0 bases from V and 2 from J; bases not matched to a gene: 1. The germline gives CDR1 SGHNT, CDR2 YYREEE (reference sequence). The CDR3 has 15 residues.

The chain joins TRBV25-1 to TRBJ2-3, with D unresolved. This CDR3 has 11 residues. Germline lookup yields CDR1 MGHDK and CDR2 SYGVNS. Trimming took off 3 bases at V and 8 bases at J, with 6 bases between the two ends. The CDR3 DNA sequence: TGTGCCAGCAGTGATAGGGTTACGCAGTATTTT. This codes for CASSDRVTQYF.

The chain is built from TRBV6-5 and TRBJ2-7; tentative D call: TRBD2 (5 bases). CDR3 length: 14 residues. Germline-derived CDR1 and CDR2 are MNHEY and SVGAGI. V was trimmed by 4 bases and J by 2 bases, leaving 12 bases between them. CDR3 DNA sequence: TGTGCCAGCAGTTCGGACTCCAGGCCCTACGAGCAGTACTTC. Translation: CASSSDSRPYEQYF.

The chain joins TRBV6-1 to TRBJ1-1, with D hard to call. Germline values: CDR1 MNHNS, CDR2 SASEGT. Trimming cost V 4 bases and J 0 bases, with 9 bases left between them. The CDR3 has 14 residues. The chain's CDR3 is CASSARIVNTEAFF. The CDR3 region has the DNA TGTGCCAGCAGTGCCCGAATTGTGAACACTGAAGCTTTCTTT.

The chain joins TRBV28 to TRBJ2-5; 8 nucleotides match TRBD1. Germline CDR1 reads MDHEN; CDR2 reads SYDVKM. The V segment lost 6 bases and the J segment 5 bases; nucleotides outside the gene matches: 2. The CDR3 extends over 12 amino acids. CDR3 DNA sequence: TGTGCCAGCAGGGACAGGGAGGAGACCCAGTACTTC. Translating gives CASRDREETQYF.

This clone showed up just once. The chain combines TRBV10-3 with TRBJ1-1; tentatively, D is TRBD1 (6 bases). CDR1 is ENHRY, CDR2 SYGVKD, per germline. Trimming took 1 base from V and 1 from J, leaving 13 bases between them. CDR3 length: 16 amino acids. CDR3 loop: CAISEYGGSGNTEAFF. The DNA for the CDR3 is TGTGCCATCAGTGAGTATGGGGGCTCGGGGAACACTGAAGCTTTCTTT.

The chain is built from TRBV7-2 and TRBJ2-1, with D perhaps TRBD1 (7 bases). This CDR3 has 14 residues. CDR1 is SGHTA, CDR2 FQGNSA, per germline. The V gene lost 6 bases and the J gene lost 4 bases, with 13 bases spanning the gap. CDR3 amino acids: CASRVEGAYNEQFF. The CDR3 DNA is TGTGCCAGCAGAGTGGAGGGGGCTTACAATGAGCAGTTCTTC.

This sequence joins TRBV4-2 and TRBJ1-2; D uncertain. The CDR3 is 12 residues long. Trimming removed 5 bases from V and 7 bases from J, with 11 bases in between. Germline CDR1 reads LGHNA; CDR2 reads YNFKEQ. This CDR3 is CASSSWEGGYTF. The CDR3 DNA reads as TGTGCCAGCAGCTCGTGGGAGGGTGGCTACACCTTC.

The J gene is TRBJ1-3, the V gene TRBV14, with D unresolved. Trimming took 4 bases from V and 3 from J, leaving 19 bases between them. CDR3 length equals 17 residues. CDR1 and CDR2 (germline): SGHDN, FVKESK. For the CDR3, the DNA is TGTGCCAGCAGCCCAGAACTCGGGAGATGGTATGGAAACACCATATATTTT. Translating gives CASSPELGRWYGNTIYF.

V usage is TRBV19 and J usage is TRBJ1-2; D might be TRBD1 (5 bases). V was shortened by 1 base and J by 3 bases, with 9 bases between the two germline ends. The length of the CDR3 is 14 residues. The germline CDR1 and CDR2 sequences are LNHDA and SQIVND (reference sequence). This CDR3 is CASSIADTDYGYTF. The CDR3 nucleotides are TGTGCCAGTAGTATAGCGGACACTGACTATGGCTACACCTTC.

The V gene is TRBV14, the J gene TRBJ2-1; 8 bases line up with TRBD2. CDR1 and CDR2 from the germline V gene are SGHDN and FVKESK. Trimming removed 1 base from V and 0 bases from J; junction bases left unmatched: 8. This CDR3 region has 18 residues. The CDR3 region has the DNA TGTGCCAGCAGCCAAGGTGGTTGGGCGGGGGGCTCCTACAATGAGCAGTTCTTC. Its protein product is CASSQGGWAGGSYNEQFF. The whole variable domain, filled in from reference TRBV14 and TRBJ2-1, reads EAGVTQFPSHSVIEKGQTVTLRCDPISGHDNLYWYRRVMGKEIKFLLHFVKESKQDESGMPNNRFLAERTGGTYSTLKVQPAELEDSGVYFCASSQGGWAGGSYNEQFFGPGTRLTVL.

This chain joins TRBV7-8 and TRBJ2-1, with D perhaps TRBD2 (5 bases). This CDR3 contains 14 residues. Trimming cost V 1 base and J 5 bases, with 9 bases left between them. Germline V gene sequence: CDR1 SGHVS, CDR2 FQNEAQ. The DNA of the CDR3 is TGTGCCAGCAGCTTAGTCGGGATCAACAATGAGCAGTTCTTC. This translates into CASSLVGINNEQFF. Using reference TRBV7-8 and TRBJ2-1 for the parts outside the CDR3, the full variable domain is GAGVSQSPRYKVAKRGQDVALRCDPISGHVSLFWYQQALGQGPEFLTYFQNEAQLDKSGLPSDRFFAERPEGSVSTLKIQRTQQEDSAVYLCASSLVGINNEQFFGPGTRLTVL.

About this clone: A junction boundary mismatches the germline segment, possibly from a read error. The rearrangement uses TRBV7-9 and TRBJ1-1, with a weak D call TRBD1 (5 bases). In germline, CDR1 is SEHNR, CDR2 FQNEAQ (reference sequence). The CDR3 consists of 12 residues. CDR3: CASSLMDTEAFF. The CDR3 DNA follows: TGTGCCAGCAGCCTCATGGACACCGAAGCTTTCTTT.

This clone has only a few counts. CDR3 loop: CASSWTSGRWAGELFF. The CDR3 bases are TGTGCCAGCAGCTGGACTAGCGGGAGATGGGCCGGGGAGCTGTTTTTT. The chain carries TRBV11-2 and TRBJ2-2; 13 nucleotides align to TRBD2. The CDR3 spans 16 residues. Germline CDR1 is SGHAT and CDR2 is FQNNGV. V shed 4 bases, J shed 6 bases, and the junction held 5 bases outside the gene matches.

This chain joins TRBV7-9 and TRBJ2-7, with D uncertain. The CDR3 contains 13 residues. The germline V gene has CDR1 SEHNR and CDR2 FQNEAQ (reference sequence). V was trimmed by 4 bases and J by 3 bases, leaving 10 bases between them. The CDR3, as DNA: TGTGCCAGCAGCTCCGTGGTGGTCTACGAGCAGTACTTC. Amino acids: CASSSVVVYEQYF.